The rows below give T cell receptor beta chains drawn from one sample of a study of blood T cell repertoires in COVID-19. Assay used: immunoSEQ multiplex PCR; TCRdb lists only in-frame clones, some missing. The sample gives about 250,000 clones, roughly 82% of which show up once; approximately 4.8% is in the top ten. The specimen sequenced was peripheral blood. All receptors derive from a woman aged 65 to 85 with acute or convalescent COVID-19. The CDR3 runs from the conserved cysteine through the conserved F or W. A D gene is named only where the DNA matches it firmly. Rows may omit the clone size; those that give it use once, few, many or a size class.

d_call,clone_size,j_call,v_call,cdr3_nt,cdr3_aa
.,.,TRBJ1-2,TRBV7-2,TGTGCCAGCAGCCGCGACGGGAACTATGGCTACACCTTC,CASSRDGNYGYTF
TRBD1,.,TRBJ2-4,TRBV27,TGTGCCAGCAGTTCGTATGGACAGGGAAACATTCAGTACTTC,CASSSYGQGNIQYF
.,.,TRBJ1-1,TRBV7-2,TGTGCCAGCAGCTTAGAGCGGACAGCTATGAACACTGAAGCTTTCTTT,CASSLERTAMNTEAFF
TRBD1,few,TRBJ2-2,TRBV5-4,TGTGCCAGCAGCCGGGACAGGGTAGACACCGGGGAGCTGTTTTTT,CASSRDRVDTGELFF
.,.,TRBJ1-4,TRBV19,TGTGCCAGTAGCTCCGGGGGGCAGGGAAGAGGAAAACTGTTTTTT,CASSSGGQGRGKLFF
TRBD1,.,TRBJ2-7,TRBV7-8,TGTGCCAGCAGCTCCACAGGGGGCGCAGGGTACGAGCAGTACTTC,CASSSTGGAGYEQYF
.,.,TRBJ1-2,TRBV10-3,TGTGCCATCAGCCCGGACAGTTCGTTCTATGGCTACACCTTC,CAISPDSSFYGYTF
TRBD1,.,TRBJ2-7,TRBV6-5,TGTGCCAGCAGTCCGGACAGGGGCACCTACGAGCAGTACTTC,CASSPDRGTYEQYF
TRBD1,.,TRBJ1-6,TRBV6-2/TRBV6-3,TGTGCCAGCAGTTACCTCCCGACAGGGAACTTGAATTCACCCCTCCACTTT,CASSYLPTGNLNSPLHF
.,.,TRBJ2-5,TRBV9,TGTGCCAGCAGCGTAGCTCAGGGAGCGGGAGAGACCCAGTACTTC,CASSVAQGAGETQYF
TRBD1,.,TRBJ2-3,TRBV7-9,TGTGCCAGCAGCTCAACCTCCCAGGGGGTAAAAGATACGCAGTATTTT,CASSSTSQGVKDTQYF
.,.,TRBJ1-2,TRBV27,TGTGCCAGCAGTTTATCCCAGGGGTTTGATGGCTACACCTTC,CASSLSQGFDGYTF
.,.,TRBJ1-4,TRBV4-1,TGCGCCAGCAGCCAAGTTGGCAGGGCTAATGAAAAACTGTTTTTT,CASSQVGRANEKLFF
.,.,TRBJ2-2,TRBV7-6,TGTGCCAGCAGCTTAGTTGGGGCAGGGCAGTCGACCGGGGAGCTGTTTTTT,CASSLVGAGQSTGELFF
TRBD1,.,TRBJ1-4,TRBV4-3,TGCGCCAGCAGCGACAGGGGGTCTAATGAAAAACTGTTTTTT,CASSDRGSNEKLFF
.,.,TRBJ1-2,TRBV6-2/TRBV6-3,TGTGCCAGCAGCTCACAGGGCTATGGCTACACCTTC,CASSSQGYGYTF
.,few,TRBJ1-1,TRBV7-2,TGTGCCAGCAGCTTAGGCGATGTGAAGAACACTGAAGCTTTCTTT,CASSLGDVKNTEAFF
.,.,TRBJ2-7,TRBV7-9,TGTGCCAGCAGCTCAGAACACAGGGGACTCCCCTACGAGCAGTACTTC,CASSSEHRGLPYEQYF
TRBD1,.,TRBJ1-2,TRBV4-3,TGCGCCAGCAGCCCTCGGACAGGGGGGGACTATGGCTACACCTTC,CASSPRTGGDYGYTF
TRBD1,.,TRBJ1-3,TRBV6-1,TGTGCCAGCAGTGAGGGGACAGCTGGAAACACCATATATTTT,CASSEGTAGNTIYF
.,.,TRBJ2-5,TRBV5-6,TGTGCCAGCAGCTTGGGAGGGGGACAAGAGACCCAGTACTTC,CASSLGGGQETQYF
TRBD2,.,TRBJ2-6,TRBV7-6,TGTGCCAGCAGCCGTCTAGCGGGGGGGTACTTCTCTGGGGCCAACGTCCTGACTTTC,CASSRLAGGYFSGANVLTF
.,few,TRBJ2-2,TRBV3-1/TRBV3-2,TGTGCCAGCAGCTCCCCTCTTTTGAACACCGGGGAGCTGTTTTTT,CASSSPLLNTGELFF
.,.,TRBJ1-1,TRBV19,TGTGCCACACGGGGAGCCACTGAAGCTTTCTTT,CATRGATEAFF
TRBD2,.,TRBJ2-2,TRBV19,TGTGCCAGTAGTACCGTAGCGGGGGGGCCCCCCGGGGAGCTGTTTTTT,CASSTVAGGPPGELFF
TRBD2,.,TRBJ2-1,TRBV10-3,TGTGCCATCAGTTCTAGCGGGGGCACTGAGCAGTTCTTC,CAISSSGGTEQFF
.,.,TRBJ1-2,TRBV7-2,TGTGCCAGCAGCCCTGTGACGGGAAGATCAGAGGGCTACACCTTC,CASSPVTGRSEGYTF
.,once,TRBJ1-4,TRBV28,TGTGCCAGCAGTCAGGACGTCCGGACAGCTAATGAAAAACTGTTTTTT,CASSQDVRTANEKLFF
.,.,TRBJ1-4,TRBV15,TGTGCCACCTCACCGGATAGGGGCCGCCTCGAAAAACTGTTTTTT,CATSPDRGRLEKLFF
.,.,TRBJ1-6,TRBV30,TGTGCTTATACTACAGGGTTAGGGTATAATTCACCCCTCCACTTT,CAYTTGLGYNSPLHF
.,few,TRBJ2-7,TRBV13,TGTGCCAGCAGCCCCCCGAGCCTCCACGAGCAGTACTTC,CASSPPSLHEQYF
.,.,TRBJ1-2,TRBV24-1,TGTGCCACCAGTGGTAAGGGGCTAAACTATGGCTACACCTTC,CATSGKGLNYGYTF
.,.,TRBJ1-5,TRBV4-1,TGCGCCAGCAGCCAAGATTGGGCCAATCAGCCCCAGCATTTT,CASSQDWANQPQHF
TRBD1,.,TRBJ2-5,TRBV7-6,TGTGCCAGCAGCTCTACAGGGGGGGAGACCCAGTACTTC,CASSSTGGETQYF
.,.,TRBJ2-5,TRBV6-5,TGTGCCAGCAGTTACTCGCGGCCCCGGGGGACCCAGTACTTC,CASSYSRPRGTQYF